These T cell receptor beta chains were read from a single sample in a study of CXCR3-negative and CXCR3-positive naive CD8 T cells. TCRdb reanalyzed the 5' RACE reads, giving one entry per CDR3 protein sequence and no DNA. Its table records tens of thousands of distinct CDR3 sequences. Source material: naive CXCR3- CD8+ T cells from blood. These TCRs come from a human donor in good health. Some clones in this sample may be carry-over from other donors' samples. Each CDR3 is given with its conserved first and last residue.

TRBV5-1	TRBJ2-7	CASSLGGLAGAYEQYF
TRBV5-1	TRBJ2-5	CASSQGTSDGETQYF
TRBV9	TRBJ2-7	CASSGRTTSYEQYF
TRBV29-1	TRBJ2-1	CSVEIAGTYNEQFF
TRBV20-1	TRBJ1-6	CSAREGIGSPLHF
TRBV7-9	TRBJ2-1	CASSHSGGAYNEQFF
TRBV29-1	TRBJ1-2	CSVEAVRGQMNGYTF
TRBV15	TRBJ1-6	CATSLGPTFNSPLHF
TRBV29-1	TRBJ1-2	CSVVSIAGDNYGYTF
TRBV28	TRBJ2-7	CASSRPSGRPEQYF
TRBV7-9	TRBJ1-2	CASSSTGRDGYTF
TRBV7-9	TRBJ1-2	CASSLSVLGWGGYTF
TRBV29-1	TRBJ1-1	CSVESWLGVNTEASF